These T cell receptor beta chains were read from a single sample in a study of cytomegalovirus exposure and HLA in healthy donors. Sequencing was performed with immunoSEQ multiplex PCR; in TCRdb, only in-frame clones are kept and a portion is missing. The data contain 210,000 or so clones, about three quarters of them singletons. Specimen: PBMCs. The receptors shown here come from a boy aged 10-17 years in good health and CMV-seronegative. CDR3s include the opening cysteine and the closing phenylalanine or tryptophan. The D gene is left open where the match is weak. Rows give clone size only sometimes, using once, few, many, or a class for an expanded clone.

cdr3_aa cdr3_nt j_call v_call d_call clone_size
CASSLGDSYNEQFF TGTGCCAGCAGCTTAGGGGACAGCTACAATGAGCAGTTCTTC TRBJ2-1 TRBV11-3 TRBD1 -
CASSSDRGRRQPQHF TGTGCCAGTAGCTCGGACAGGGGGCGGCGGCAGCCCCAGCATTTT TRBJ1-5 TRBV19 TRBD1 -
CASSRDSRPTDTQYF TGTGCCAGCAGCCGGGACTCGCGGCCTACAGATACGCAGTATTTT TRBJ2-3 TRBV5-4 - -
CASSVVGGTSGNTIYF TGTGCCAGCAGCGTAGTTGGGGGGACCTCTGGAAACACCATATATTTT TRBJ1-3 TRBV9 - -
CASRDRNSPLHF TGTGCCAGCAGGGACAGGAATTCACCCCTCCACTTT TRBJ1-6 TRBV27 TRBD1 once
CASSQDFGGLGNQPQHF TGTGCCAGCAGCCAAGATTTTGGAGGGTTGGGCAATCAGCCCCAGCATTTT TRBJ1-5 TRBV4-2 - -
CASSRTGGRQETQYF TGTGCCAGCAGCCGGACAGGGGGCAGACAAGAGACCCAGTACTTC TRBJ2-5 TRBV7-3 TRBD1 -
CASTPGQLSGNTIYF TGCGCCAGTACCCCGGGACAACTCTCTGGAAACACCATATATTTT TRBJ1-3 TRBV5-1 - -
CASSPRDRVGEQYF TGTGCCAGCTCACCACGGGACAGGGTAGGGGAGCAGTACTTC TRBJ2-7 TRBV18 TRBD1 -
CASSLIPGTNGYTF TGTGCCAGCAGCTTAATTCCAGGAACGAATGGCTACACCTTC TRBJ1-2 TRBV7-3 - -
CAWTKTGSSYNSPLHF TGTGCCTGGACCAAGACGGGGAGCTCCTATAATTCACCCCTCCACTTT TRBJ1-6 TRBV30 - -
CAIRGGRNYGYTF TGTGCCATCAGAGGAGGACGGAACTATGGCTACACCTTC TRBJ1-2 TRBV10-3 - few
CAWSRLAGGVDTQYF TGTGCCTGGAGTAGGCTAGCGGGGGGTGTGGATACGCAGTATTTT TRBJ2-3 TRBV30 TRBD2 -
CASRQRQDMYNEQFF TGCGCCAGCAGACAAAGACAGGATATGTACAATGAGCAGTTCTTC TRBJ2-1 TRBV5-1 - once